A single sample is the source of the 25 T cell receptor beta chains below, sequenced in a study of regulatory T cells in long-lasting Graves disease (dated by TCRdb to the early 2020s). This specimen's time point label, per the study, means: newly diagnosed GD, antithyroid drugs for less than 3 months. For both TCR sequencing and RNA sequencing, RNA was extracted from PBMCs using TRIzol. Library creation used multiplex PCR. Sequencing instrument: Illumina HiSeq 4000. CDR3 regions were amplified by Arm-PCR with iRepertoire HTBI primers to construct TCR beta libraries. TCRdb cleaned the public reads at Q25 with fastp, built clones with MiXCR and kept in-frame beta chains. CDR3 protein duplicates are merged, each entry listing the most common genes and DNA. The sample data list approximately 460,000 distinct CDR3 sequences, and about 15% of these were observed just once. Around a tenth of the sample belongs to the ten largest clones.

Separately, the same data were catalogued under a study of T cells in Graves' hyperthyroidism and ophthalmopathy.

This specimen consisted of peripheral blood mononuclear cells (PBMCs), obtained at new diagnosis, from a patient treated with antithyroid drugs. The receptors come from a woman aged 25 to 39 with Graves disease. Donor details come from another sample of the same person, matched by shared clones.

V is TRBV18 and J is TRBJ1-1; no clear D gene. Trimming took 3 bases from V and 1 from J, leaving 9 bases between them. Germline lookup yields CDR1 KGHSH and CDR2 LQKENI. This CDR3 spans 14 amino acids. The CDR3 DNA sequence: TGTGCCAGCTCACCTGGCGTGCGGAACACTGAAGCTTTCTTT. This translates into CASSPGVRNTEAFF.

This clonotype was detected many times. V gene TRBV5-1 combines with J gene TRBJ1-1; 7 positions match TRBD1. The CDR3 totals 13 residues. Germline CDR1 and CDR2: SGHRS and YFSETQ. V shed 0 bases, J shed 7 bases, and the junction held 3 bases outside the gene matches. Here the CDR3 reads CASSLGQGGEAFF. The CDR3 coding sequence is TGCGCCAGCAGCTTGGGACAGGGCGGTGAAGCTTTCTTT.

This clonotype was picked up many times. CDR3 residues: CASSWSAGGQETQYF. CDR3 bases: TGTGCCAGCAGTTGGTCGGCGGGAGGGCAGGAGACCCAGTACTTC. The V gene is TRBV28, the J gene TRBJ2-5; TRBD2 matches at 9 bases. Trimming at V came to 4 bases and at J to 5 bases, leaving 8 bases not matched to a gene. This CDR3 has 15 residues. CDR1 is MDHEN and CDR2 is SYDVKM in the germline V gene.

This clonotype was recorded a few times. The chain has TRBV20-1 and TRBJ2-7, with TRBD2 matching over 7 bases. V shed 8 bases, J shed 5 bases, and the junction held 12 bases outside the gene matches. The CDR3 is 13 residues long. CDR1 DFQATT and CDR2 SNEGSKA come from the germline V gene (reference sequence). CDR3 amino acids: CSPRKAGDNEQYF. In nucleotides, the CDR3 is TGCAGTCCCCGGAAGGCGGGAGACAACGAGCAGTACTTC.

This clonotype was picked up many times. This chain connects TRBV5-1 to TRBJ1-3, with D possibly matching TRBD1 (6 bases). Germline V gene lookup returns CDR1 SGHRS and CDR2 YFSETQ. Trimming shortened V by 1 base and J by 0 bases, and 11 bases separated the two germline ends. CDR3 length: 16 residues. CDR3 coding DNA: TGCGCCAGCAGCTTGTCGGGACAAACCTCTGGAAACACCATATATTTT. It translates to CASSLSGQTSGNTIYF.

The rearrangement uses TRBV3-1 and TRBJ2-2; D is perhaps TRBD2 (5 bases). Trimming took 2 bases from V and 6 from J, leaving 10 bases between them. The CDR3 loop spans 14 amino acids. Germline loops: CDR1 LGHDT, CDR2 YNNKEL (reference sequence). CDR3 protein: CASSQKGASGELFF. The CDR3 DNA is TGTGCCAGCAGCCAAAAGGGAGCTTCCGGGGAGCTGTTTTTT.

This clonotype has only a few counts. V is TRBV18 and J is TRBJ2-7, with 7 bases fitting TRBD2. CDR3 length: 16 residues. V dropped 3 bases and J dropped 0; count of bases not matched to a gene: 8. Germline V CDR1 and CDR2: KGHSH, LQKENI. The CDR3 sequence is CASSPFDGRLSYEQYF. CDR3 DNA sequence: TGTGCCAGCTCACCGTTTGACGGGAGGCTCTCCTACGAGCAGTACTTC.

The CDR3 nucleotides are TGTGCCAGCAGCCCCAGGCCGAACACGAACTACGAGCAGTACTTC. Its translation is CASSPRPNTNYEQYF. The chain employs TRBV4-2 and TRBJ2-7; D is undetermined. The V gene's germline CDR1 is LGHNA and CDR2 YNFKEQ. Trimming cost V 4 bases and J 3 bases, with 16 bases left between them. The CDR3 consists of 15 residues.

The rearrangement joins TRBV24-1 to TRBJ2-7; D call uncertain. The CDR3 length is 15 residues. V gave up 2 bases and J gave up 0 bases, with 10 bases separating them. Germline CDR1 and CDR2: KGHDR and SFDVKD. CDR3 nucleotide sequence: TGTGCCACCAGTGATTCGCGGTTAAACTCCTACGAGCAGTACTTC. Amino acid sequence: CATSDSRLNSYEQYF.

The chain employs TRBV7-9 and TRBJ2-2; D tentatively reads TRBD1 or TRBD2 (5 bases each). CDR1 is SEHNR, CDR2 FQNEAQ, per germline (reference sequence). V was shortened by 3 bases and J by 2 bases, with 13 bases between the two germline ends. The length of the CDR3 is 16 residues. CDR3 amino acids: CASSFPGDRNTGELFF. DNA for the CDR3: TGTGCCAGCAGCTTCCCCGGGGACCGAAACACCGGGGAGCTGTTTTTT.

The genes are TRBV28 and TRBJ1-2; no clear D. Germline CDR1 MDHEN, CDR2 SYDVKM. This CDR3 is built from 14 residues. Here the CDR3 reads CVVTTWGANYGYTF. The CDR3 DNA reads TGTGTTGTTACAACGTGGGGAGCTAACTATGGCTACACCTTC.

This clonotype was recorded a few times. The CDR3: CASKRDEAGNTIYF. The DNA of the CDR3 is TGTGCCAGCAAAAGGGACGAAGCTGGAAACACCATATATTTT. V usage is TRBV6-1 and J usage is TRBJ1-3; TRBD1 is a possible D gene (5 bases). The CDR3 runs to 14 residues. Per germline, CDR1 MNHNS and CDR2 SASEGT. V was pared by 7 bases and J by 2 bases, with 12 bases between.

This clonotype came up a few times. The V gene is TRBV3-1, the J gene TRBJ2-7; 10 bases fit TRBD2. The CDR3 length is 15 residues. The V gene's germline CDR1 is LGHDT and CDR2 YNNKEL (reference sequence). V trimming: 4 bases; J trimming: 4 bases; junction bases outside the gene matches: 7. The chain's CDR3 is CASSRSGRASYEQYF. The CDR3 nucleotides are TGTGCCAGCAGCCGGAGCGGGAGGGCCTCGTACGAGCAGTACTTC.

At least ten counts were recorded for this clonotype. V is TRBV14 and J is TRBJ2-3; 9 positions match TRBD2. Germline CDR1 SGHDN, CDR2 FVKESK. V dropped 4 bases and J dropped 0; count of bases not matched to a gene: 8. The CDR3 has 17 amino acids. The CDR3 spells CASSPNHGTSSTDTQYF. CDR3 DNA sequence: TGTGCCAGCAGCCCAAACCACGGGACTAGCAGCACAGATACGCAGTATTTT.

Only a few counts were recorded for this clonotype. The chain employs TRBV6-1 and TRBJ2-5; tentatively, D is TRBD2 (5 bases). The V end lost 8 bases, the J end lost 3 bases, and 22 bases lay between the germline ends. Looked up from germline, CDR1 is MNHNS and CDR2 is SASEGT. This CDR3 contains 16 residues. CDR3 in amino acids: CASLRVGTHVKETQYF. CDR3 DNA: TGTGCCAGCCTGCGGGTGGGAACACATGTGAAAGAGACCCAGTACTTC.

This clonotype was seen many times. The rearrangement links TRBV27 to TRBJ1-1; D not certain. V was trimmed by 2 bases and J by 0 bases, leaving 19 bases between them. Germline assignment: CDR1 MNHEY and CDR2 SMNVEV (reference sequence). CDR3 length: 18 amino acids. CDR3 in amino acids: CASSLMVPFRGLNTEAFF. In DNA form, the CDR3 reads TGTGCCAGCAGTTTAATGGTCCCGTTCAGAGGGCTGAACACTGAAGCTTTCTTT.

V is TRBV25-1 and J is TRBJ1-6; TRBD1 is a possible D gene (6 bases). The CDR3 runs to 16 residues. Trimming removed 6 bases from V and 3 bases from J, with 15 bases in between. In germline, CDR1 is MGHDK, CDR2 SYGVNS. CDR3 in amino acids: CASSRGGALYNSPLHF. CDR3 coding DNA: TGTGCCAGCAGCCGGGGGGGCGCTCTCTATAATTCACCCCTCCACTTT.

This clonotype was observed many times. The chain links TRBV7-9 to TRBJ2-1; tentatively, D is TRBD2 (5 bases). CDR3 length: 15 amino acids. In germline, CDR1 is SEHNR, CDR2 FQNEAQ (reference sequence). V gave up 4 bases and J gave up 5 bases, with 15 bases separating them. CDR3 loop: CASSSLALGDNEQFF. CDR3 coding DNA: TGTGCCAGCAGCTCCCTAGCATTGGGTGACAATGAGCAGTTCTTC.

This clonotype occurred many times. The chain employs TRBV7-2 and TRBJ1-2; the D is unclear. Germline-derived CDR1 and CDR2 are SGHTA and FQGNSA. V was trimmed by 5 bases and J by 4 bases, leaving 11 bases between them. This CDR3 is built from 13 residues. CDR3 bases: TGTGCCAGCAGCCACAGATCACCCTATGGCTACACCTTC. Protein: CASSHRSPYGYTF.

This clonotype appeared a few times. In nucleotides, the CDR3 is TGTGCCTGGAGTCCCGCCCGAGCTGAGCAGTACTTC. This sequence encodes CAWSPARAEQYF. The J gene is TRBJ2-7, the V gene TRBV30; D unclear. V was pared by 2 bases and J by 7 bases, with 12 bases between. Germline CDR1 and CDR2: GTSNPN and SVGIG (reference sequence). The CDR3 sequence is 12 residues long.

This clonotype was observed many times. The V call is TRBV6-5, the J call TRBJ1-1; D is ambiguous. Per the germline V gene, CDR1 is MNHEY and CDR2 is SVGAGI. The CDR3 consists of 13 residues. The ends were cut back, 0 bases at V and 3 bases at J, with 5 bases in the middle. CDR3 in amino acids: CASSYSMDTEAFF. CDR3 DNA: TGTGCCAGCAGTTACTCGATGGACACTGAAGCTTTCTTT.

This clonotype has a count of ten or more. In nucleotides, the CDR3 is TGCAGCGTTGAGGAATTCTCCTACAATGAGCAGTTCTTC. As protein: CSVEEFSYNEQFF. This chain uses TRBV29-1 with TRBJ2-1; D gene uncertain. Germline CDR1 and CDR2: SQVTM and ANQGSEA. The CDR3 totals 13 residues. Trimming removed 3 bases at V and 0 bases at J, with 6 bases between.

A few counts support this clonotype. The CDR3 DNA sequence: TGTGCCAGCAGTTGGGGGTTATCGGAGACCCAGTACTTC. Its protein is CASSWGLSETQYF. This sequence joins TRBV27 and TRBJ2-1, with D possibly called TRBD1 or TRBD2 (5 bases each). The J call is in doubt because the DNA end fits TRBJ2-5 better. Germline V gives CDR1 MNHEY, CDR2 SMNVEV (reference sequence). The length of the CDR3 is 13 residues.

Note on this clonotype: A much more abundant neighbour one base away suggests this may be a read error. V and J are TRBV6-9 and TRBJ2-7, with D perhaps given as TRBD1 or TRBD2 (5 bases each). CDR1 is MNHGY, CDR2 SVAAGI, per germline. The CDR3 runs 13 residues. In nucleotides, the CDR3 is TGTGCCAGGAGTTACGGGACGTCGGGCGAGCAGTACTTC. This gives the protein CARSYGTSGEQYF.

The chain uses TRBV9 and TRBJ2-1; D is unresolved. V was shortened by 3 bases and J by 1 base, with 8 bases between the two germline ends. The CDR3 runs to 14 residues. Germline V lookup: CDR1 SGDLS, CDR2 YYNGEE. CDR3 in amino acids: CASSEDGSYNEQFF. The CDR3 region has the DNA TGTGCCAGCAGCGAGGACGGATCCTACAATGAGCAGTTCTTC.